This T cell receptor beta chain was identified in a study of technical replicates of blood from a few donors. Assay used: immunoSEQ multiplex PCR; TCRdb lists only in-frame clones, some missing. The sample includes roughly 87,000 clones, roughly 94% seen only once; the top ten take 0.24%. This CDR3 is built from 14 residues. V shed 0 bases, J shed 2 bases, and the junction held 0 bases outside the gene matches. Per the germline V gene, CDR1 is SGHRS and CDR2 is YFSETQ. The source of this sequence is a human donor in good health. The gene calls are TRBV5-1 and TRBJ2-5; the match to TRBD1 covers 8 bases. The sequencing sample was made of T cells isolated from PBMCs. As DNA, the CDR3 is TGCGCCAGCAGCTTGGGGACAGGGCAAGAGACCCAGTACTTC. This translates into CASSLGTGQETQYF.